This TCR beta chain was identified during a study of blood T cell repertoires in COVID-19. The CDR3 runs 16 residues. The ends lost 1 base at V and 7 bases at J; junction bases unmatched: 13. Germline CDR1 is LGHDT and CDR2 is YNNKEL (reference sequence). Only in-frame clones appear in the TCRdb table, and some are missing; sequencing was by immunoSEQ multiplex PCR. The table includes tens of thousands of clones, around four fifths detected once. The receptor's source is a man in his forties or fifties with active COVID-19. Sequencing input: peripheral blood. The V call is TRBV3-1 (or the pseudogene TRBV3-2), the J call TRBJ2-7; 7 bases match TRBD2. The CDR3 sequence: CASSQVTGAGWGEQYF. Here the CDR3 DNA reads TGTGCCAGCAGCCAAGTCACCGGAGCGGGATGGGGGGAGCAGTACTTC.